These T cell receptor beta chains were read from a single sample in a study of blood T cells in healthy people across ages. Each CDR3 protein is one row after TCRdb ran MiXCR on the 5' RACE reads. The sample carries approximately 1,700,000 distinct CDR3 sequences, about two fifths recorded once. The sequenced material came from blood. The receptors derive from a human donor in good health. Each CDR3 is given with its conserved first and last residue. A D gene is named only where the DNA matches it firmly. Where a row states a size, it is once, few, many or the class of an expanded clone; other rows omit it.

V: TRBV20-1
J: TRBJ2-1
D: .
size: .
DNA: TGCAGTGCTAGTAGGGGGGGTAGGCATGAGCAGTTCTTC
CDR3: CSASRGGRHEQFF

V: TRBV11-2
J: TRBJ1-1
D: .
size: few
DNA: TGTGCCAGCAGCCAAAGGATCTTAGAGACGCCCGAAGCTTTCTTT
CDR3: CASSQRILETPEAFF

V: TRBV7-2
J: TRBJ2-6
D: .
size: many
DNA: TGTGCCAGCAGCGTGCTGGGGGCGGGGCTCATCCCCTCTGGGGCCAACGTCCTGACTTTC
CDR3: CASSVLGAGLIPSGANVLTF

V: TRBV12-3/TRBV12-4
J: TRBJ2-1
D: .
size: few
DNA: TGTGCCAGCACCATGGGTTATTTCGGGAATGAGCAGTTCTTC
CDR3: CASTMGYFGNEQFF

V: TRBV4-3
J: TRBJ2-6
D: .
size: few
DNA: TGCGCCAGCAGCCAAGATCAAATACATATATCTGGGGCCAACGTCCTGACTTTC
CDR3: CASSQDQIHISGANVLTF

V: TRBV7-9
J: TRBJ1-2
D: .
size: few
DNA: TGTGCCAGCAGCTTAATTCTTTCAGGGGACGGCTACACCTTC
CDR3: CASSLILSGDGYTF

V: TRBV4-3
J: TRBJ2-7
D: .
size: .
DNA: TGCGCCAGCAGCCAAGATCTAATACGCGGAGGGACAGTTGTAACCTACGAGCAGTACTTC
CDR3: CASSQDLIRGGTVVTYEQYF

V: TRBV2
J: TRBJ2-5
D: .
size: .
DNA: TGTGCCAGCACCCTCGATGGAGAGACCCAGTACTTC
CDR3: CASTLDGETQYF

V: TRBV27
J: TRBJ1-4
D: TRBD1
size: .
DNA: TGTGCCAGCAGCTGGAAGACAGGGGACCGGGAAAAACTGTTTTTT
CDR3: CASSWKTGDREKLFF

V: TRBV2
J: TRBJ2-3
D: TRBD2
size: .
DNA: TGTGCCAGCAGTGAAGGGGTCGGGGGAGGGGATACGCAGTATTTT
CDR3: CASSEGVGGGDTQYF

V: TRBV2
J: TRBJ2-7
D: TRBD1
size: few
DNA: TGTGCCAGCAGTGATTACGGGACAGGGTGTTCTTCCGGCTCCTACGAGCAGTACTTC
CDR3: CASSDYGTGCSSGSYEQYF

V: TRBV2
J: TRBJ2-7
D: .
size: few
DNA: TGTGCCAGCGAACTCGGGGCTCGCCGTTCCTACGAGCAGTACTTC
CDR3: CASELGARRSYEQYF

V: TRBV12-3/TRBV12-4
J: TRBJ2-7
D: TRBD2
size: .
DNA: TGTGCCAGCAGTTATGCGCGGGGGAACGAGCAGTACTTC
CDR3: CASSYARGNEQYF

V: TRBV7-2
J: TRBJ1-2
D: TRBD1
size: once
DNA: TGTGCCAGCAGCTACAGGGGGCAGGACTATGGCTACACCTTC
CDR3: CASSYRGQDYGYTF

V: TRBV6-4
J: TRBJ2-1
D: .
size: few
DNA: TGTGCCAGCAGTGACAGCCACAATGAGCAGTTCTTC
CDR3: CASSDSHNEQFF

V: TRBV5-6
J: TRBJ2-3
D: .
size: .
DNA: TGTGCCAGCAGCTTGTGGCAGGACATCACAGATACGCAGTATTTT
CDR3: CASSLWQDITDTQYF

V: TRBV7-2
J: TRBJ2-5
D: .
size: few
DNA: TGTGCCAGCAGGCCAGCCCAAGAGACCCAGTACTTC
CDR3: CASRPAQETQYF

V: TRBV3-1
J: TRBJ1-2
D: .
size: many
DNA: TGTGCCAGCAGCCACCCCCAGGCGGGGAGGCATGGCTACACCTTC
CDR3: CASSHPQAGRHGYTF

V: TRBV2
J: TRBJ2-1
D: TRBD2
size: .
DNA: TGTGCCAGCAGTGTACGGGGACTAGCAGGTTATGAGCAGTTCTTC
CDR3: CASSVRGLAGYEQFF

V: TRBV11-2
J: TRBJ1-2
D: .
size: few
DNA: TGTGCCAGCAGCCCATACAGGGTCAACTATGGCTACACCTTC
CDR3: CASSPYRVNYGYTF

V: TRBV12-3/TRBV12-4
J: TRBJ2-5
D: .
size: .
DNA: TGTGCCGGCAGTGTAACTCCAGAGACCCAGTACTTC
CDR3: CAGSVTPETQYF

V: TRBV5-4
J: TRBJ1-2
D: .
size: once
DNA: TGTGCCAGCAGCTCATGGACAGAGACAATTAATGGCTACACCTTC
CDR3: CASSSWTETINGYTF

V: TRBV5-1
J: TRBJ2-3
D: .
size: .
DNA: TGCGCCAGCAGCTGGGGGACCGGGACCGCACGGGGAGATACGCAGTATTTT
CDR3: CASSWGTGTARGDTQYF

V: TRBV12-3/TRBV12-4
J: TRBJ1-4
D: TRBD1
size: .
DNA: TGTGCCAGCAGTTTAGCCTCGGTGGACAGGGGAGGTGAAAAACTGTTTTTT
CDR3: CASSLASVDRGGEKLFF

V: TRBV7-6
J: TRBJ1-2
D: .
size: many
DNA: TGTGCCAGCAGCAGCAATAACTATGGCTACACCTTC
CDR3: CASSSNNYGYTF

V: TRBV20-1
J: TRBJ2-7
D: .
size: .
DNA: TGCAGTGCTAGAAACAGGGTAGTTGACGAGCAGTACTTC
CDR3: CSARNRVVDEQYF

V: TRBV4-2
J: TRBJ2-3
D: TRBD2
size: .
DNA: TGTGCCAGCAGCCAGGGGCCGGGACTAGCCGAAGATACGCAGTATTTT
CDR3: CASSQGPGLAEDTQYF

V: TRBV9
J: TRBJ2-6
D: .
size: once
DNA: TGTGCCAACAGCCGGGCTTGGGGGTCCGGGGCCAACGTCCTGACTTTC
CDR3: CANSRAWGSGANVLTF

V: TRBV3-1
J: TRBJ2-1
D: .
size: .
DNA: TGTGCCAGCAGCCAAGACGTTTTTGGAAGCTCCTACAATGAGCAGTTCTTC
CDR3: CASSQDVFGSSYNEQFF